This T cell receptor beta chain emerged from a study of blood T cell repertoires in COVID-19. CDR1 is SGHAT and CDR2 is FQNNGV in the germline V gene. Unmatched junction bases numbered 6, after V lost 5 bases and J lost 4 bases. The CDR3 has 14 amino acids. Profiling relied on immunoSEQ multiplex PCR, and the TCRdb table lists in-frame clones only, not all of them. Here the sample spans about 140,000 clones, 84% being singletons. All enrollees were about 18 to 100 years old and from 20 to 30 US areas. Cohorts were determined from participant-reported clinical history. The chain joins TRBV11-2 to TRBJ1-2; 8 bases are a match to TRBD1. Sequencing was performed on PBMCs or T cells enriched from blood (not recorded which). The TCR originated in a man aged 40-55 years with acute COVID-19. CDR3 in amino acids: CASSRDRGSYGYTF. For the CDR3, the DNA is TGTGCCAGCAGCCGAGACAGGGGTAGCTATGGCTACACCTTC.